This paragraph reports one T cell receptor beta chain. These data belong to a study of blood T cell repertoires in COVID-19. The overall study: Italy, Spain and the United States were the sources of the convalescent and acute COVID-19 samples.

In the authors' workflow: Estimation of nucleated cell counts relied on the amplification of reference gene primers. Some clones are missing from TCRdb's copy, which holds only in-frame ones; the method was immunoSEQ multiplex PCR. V and J calls plus clone size are reproduced from that table; the DNA served to infer D and trimming. Here the sample spans roughly 75,000 clones, approximately 86% being singletons. Seattle-derived patients entered the study during active infection and were followed longitudinally. The sequencing input was peripheral blood. This TCR was recovered from an elderly man with COVID-19, enrolled during active disease.

The CDR3 spells CASRQALAGSQYF. The CDR3 region has the DNA TGTGCCAGCAGACAAGCACTAGCGGGTTCCCAGTACTTC. The chain employs TRBV2 and TRBJ2-5, with 9 bases identical to TRBD2. V gave up 6 bases and J gave up 9 bases; unmatched junction bases: 8. CDR1 SNHLY and CDR2 FYNNEI come from the germline V gene. This CDR3 region has 13 residues.